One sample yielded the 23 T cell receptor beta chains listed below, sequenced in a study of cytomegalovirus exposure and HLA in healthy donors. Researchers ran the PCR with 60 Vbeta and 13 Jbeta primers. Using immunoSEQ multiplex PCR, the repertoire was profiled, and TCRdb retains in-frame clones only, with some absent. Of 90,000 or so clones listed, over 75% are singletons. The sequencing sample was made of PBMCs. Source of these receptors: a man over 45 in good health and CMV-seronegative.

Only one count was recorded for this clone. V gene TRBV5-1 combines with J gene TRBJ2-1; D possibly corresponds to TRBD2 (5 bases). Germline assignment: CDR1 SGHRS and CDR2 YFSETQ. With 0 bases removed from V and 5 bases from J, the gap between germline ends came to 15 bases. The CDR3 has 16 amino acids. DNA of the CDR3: TGCGCCAGCAGCTTGGGAGGGAACGGGCCTAACAATGAGCAGTTCTTC. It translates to CASSLGGNGPNNEQFF.

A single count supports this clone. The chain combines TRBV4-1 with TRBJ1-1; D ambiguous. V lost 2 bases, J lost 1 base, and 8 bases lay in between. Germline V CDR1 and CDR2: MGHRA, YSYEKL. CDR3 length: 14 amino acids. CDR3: CASSQLLENTEAFF. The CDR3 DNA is TGCGCCAGCAGCCAATTATTAGAGAACACTGAAGCTTTCTTT.

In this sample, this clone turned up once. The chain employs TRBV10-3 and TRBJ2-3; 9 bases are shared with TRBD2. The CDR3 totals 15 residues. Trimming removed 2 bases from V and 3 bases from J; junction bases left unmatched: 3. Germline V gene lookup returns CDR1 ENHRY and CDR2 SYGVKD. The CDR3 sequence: CAISEGREGTDTQYF. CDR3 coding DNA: TGTGCCATCAGTGAGGGGCGGGAGGGAACAGATACGCAGTATTTT.

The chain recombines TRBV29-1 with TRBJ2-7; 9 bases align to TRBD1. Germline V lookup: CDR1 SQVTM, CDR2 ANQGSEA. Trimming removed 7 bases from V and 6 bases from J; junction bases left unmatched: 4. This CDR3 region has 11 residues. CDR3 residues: CSAGTGREQYF. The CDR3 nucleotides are TGCAGCGCCGGGACAGGGCGCGAGCAGTACTTC.

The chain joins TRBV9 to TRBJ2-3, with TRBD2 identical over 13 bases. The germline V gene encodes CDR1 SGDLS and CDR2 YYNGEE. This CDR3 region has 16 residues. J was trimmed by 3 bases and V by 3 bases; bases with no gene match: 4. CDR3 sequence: CASSASLAGGTDTQYF. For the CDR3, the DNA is TGTGCCAGCAGCGCCTCACTAGCGGGAGGGACAGATACGCAGTATTTT.

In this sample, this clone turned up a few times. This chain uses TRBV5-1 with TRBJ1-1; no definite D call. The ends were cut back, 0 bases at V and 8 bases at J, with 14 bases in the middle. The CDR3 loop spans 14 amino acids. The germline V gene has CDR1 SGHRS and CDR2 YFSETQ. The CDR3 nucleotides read TGCGCCAGCAGCTTGGATCTTAGTGTTTTGGAAGCTTTCTTT. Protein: CASSLDLSVLEAFF.

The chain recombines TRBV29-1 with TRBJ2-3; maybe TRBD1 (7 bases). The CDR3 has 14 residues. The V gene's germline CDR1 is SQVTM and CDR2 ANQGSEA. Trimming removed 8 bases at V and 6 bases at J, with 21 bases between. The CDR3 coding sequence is TGCAGCATCGGAGGGAAGGGGGCAGCGGATACGCAGTATTTT. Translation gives CSIGGKGAADTQYF.

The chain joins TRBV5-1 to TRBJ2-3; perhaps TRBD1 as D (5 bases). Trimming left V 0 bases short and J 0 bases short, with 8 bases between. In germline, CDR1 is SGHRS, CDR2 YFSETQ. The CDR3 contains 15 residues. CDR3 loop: CASSLVDSSTDTQYF. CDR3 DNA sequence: TGCGCCAGCAGCTTGGTAGACAGTAGCACAGATACGCAGTATTTT.

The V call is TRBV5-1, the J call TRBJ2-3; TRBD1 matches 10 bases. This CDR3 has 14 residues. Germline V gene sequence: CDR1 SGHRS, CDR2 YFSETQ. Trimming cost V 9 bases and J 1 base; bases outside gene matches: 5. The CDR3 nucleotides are TGCGCCACCTCGGGGACAGGGGGCACAGATACGCAGTATTTT. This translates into CATSGTGGTDTQYF.

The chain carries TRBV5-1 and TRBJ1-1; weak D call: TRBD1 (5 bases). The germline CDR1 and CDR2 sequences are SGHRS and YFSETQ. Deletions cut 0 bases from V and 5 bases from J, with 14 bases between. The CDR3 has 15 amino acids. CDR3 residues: CASSLGTGGGTEAFF. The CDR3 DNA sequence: TGCGCCAGCAGCTTGGGGACTGGGGGGGGAACTGAAGCTTTCTTT.

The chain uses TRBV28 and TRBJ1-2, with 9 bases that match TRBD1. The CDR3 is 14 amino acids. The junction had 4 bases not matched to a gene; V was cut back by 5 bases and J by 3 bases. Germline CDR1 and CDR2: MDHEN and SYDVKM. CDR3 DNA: TGTGCCAGCAGTCCCACAGGGGGCGACTATGGCTACACCTTC. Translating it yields CASSPTGGDYGYTF.

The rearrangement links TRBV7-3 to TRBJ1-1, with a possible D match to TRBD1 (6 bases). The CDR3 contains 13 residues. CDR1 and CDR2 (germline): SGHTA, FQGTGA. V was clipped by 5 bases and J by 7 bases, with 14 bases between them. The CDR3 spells CASSPSTGLEAFF. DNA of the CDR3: TGTGCCAGCAGCCCGTCGACAGGACTTGAAGCTTTCTTT.

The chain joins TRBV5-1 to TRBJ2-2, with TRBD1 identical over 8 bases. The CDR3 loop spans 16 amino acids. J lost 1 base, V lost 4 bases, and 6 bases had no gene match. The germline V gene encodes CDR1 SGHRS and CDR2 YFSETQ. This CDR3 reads CASSMTGAVNTGELFF. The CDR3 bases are TGCGCCAGCAGCATGACAGGGGCTGTGAACACCGGGGAGCTGTTTTTT. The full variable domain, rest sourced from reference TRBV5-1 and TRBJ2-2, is KAGVTQTPRYLIKTRGQQVTLSCSPISGHRSVSWYQQTPGQGLQFLFEYFSETQRNKGNFPGRFSGRQFSNSRSEMNVSTLELGDSALYLCASSMTGAVNTGELFFGEGSRLTVL.

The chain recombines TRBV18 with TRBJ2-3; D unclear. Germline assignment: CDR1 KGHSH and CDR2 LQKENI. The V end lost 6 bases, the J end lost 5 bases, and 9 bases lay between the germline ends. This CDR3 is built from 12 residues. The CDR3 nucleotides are TGTGCCAGCTCGCCCGCCGGAGATACGCAGTATTTT. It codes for CASSPAGDTQYF.

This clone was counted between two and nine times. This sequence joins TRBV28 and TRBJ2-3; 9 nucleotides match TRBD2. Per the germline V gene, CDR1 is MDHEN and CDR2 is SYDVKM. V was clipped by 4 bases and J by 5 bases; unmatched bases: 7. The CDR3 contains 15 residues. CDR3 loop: CASSSIAGAQDTQYF. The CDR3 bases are TGTGCCAGCAGTTCAATAGCGGGAGCCCAAGATACGCAGTATTTT. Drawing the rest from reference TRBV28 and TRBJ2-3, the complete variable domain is DVKVTQSSRYLVKRTGEKVFLECVQDMDHENMFWYRQDPGLGLRLIYFSYDVKMKEKGDIPEGYSVSREKKERFSLILESASTNQTSMYLCASSSIAGAQDTQYFGPGTRLTVL.

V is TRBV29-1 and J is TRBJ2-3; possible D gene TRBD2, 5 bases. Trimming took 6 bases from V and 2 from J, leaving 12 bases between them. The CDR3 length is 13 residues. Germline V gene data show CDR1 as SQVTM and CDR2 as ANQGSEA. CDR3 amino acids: CSVRRPNTDTQYF. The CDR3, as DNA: TGCAGCGTACGGAGGCCGAACACAGATACGCAGTATTTT.

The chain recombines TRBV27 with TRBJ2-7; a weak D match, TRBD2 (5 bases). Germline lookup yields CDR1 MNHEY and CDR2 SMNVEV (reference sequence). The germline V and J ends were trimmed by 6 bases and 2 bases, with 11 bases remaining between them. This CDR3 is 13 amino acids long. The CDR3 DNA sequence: TGTGCCAGCAGCTCCGGGATGCCCTACGAGCAGTACTTC. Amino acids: CASSSGMPYEQYF.

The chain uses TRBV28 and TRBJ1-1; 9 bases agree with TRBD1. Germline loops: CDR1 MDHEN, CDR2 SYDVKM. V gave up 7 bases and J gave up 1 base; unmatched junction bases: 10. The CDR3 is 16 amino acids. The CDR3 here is CASTLPPGQGNTEAFF. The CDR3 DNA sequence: TGTGCCAGCACCCTGCCTCCGGGACAGGGGAACACTGAAGCTTTCTTT.

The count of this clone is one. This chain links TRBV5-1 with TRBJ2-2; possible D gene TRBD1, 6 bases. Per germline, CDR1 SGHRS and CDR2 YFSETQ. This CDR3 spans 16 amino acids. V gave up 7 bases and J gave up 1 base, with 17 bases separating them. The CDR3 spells CASQNRGQMNTGELFF. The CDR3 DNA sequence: TGCGCCAGCCAGAACCGAGGACAGATGAACACCGGGGAGCTGTTTTTT. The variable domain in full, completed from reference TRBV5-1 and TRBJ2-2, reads KAGVTQTPRYLIKTRGQQVTLSCSPISGHRSVSWYQQTPGQGLQFLFEYFSETQRNKGNFPGRFSGRQFSNSRSEMNVSTLELGDSALYLCASQNRGQMNTGELFFGEGSRLTVL.

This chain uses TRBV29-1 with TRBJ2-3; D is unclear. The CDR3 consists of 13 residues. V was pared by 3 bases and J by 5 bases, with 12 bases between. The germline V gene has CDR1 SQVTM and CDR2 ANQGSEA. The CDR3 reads CSVDPAGIDTQYF. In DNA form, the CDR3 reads TGCAGCGTTGATCCGGCAGGTATAGATACGCAGTATTTT.

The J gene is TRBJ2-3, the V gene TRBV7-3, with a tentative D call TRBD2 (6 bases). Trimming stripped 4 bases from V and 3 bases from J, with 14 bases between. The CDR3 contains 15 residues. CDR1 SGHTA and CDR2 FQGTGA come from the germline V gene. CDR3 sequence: CASSSSPAGTDTQYF. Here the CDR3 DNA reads TGTGCCAGCAGCTCAAGCCCGGCGGGGACAGATACGCAGTATTTT.

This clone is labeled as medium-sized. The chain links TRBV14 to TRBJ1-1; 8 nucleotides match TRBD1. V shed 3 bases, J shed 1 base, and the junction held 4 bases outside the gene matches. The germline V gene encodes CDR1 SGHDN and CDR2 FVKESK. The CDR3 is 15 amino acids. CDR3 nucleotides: TGTGCCAGCAGCCATAGGACAGGGTGGAACACTGAAGCTTTCTTT. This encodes CASSHRTGWNTEAFF.

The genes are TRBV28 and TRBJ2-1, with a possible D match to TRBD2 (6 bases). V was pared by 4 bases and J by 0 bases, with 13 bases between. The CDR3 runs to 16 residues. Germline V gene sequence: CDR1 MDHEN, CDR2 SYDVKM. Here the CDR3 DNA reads TGTGCCAGCAGTTCGGCGCGGGGCTACTCCTACAATGAGCAGTTCTTC. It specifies CASSSARGYSYNEQFF.